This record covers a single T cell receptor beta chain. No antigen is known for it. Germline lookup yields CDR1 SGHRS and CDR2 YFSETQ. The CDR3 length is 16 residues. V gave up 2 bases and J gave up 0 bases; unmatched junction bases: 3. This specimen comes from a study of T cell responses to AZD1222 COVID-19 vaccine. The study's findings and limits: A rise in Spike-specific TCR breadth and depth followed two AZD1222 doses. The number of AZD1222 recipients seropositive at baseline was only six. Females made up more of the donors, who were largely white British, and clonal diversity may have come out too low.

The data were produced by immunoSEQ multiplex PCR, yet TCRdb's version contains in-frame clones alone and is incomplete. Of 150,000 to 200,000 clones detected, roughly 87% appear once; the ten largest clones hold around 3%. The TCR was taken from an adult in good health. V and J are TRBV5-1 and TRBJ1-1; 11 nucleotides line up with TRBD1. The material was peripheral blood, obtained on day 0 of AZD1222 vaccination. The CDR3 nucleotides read TGCGCCAGCAGCTTATTGGACAGGGGGCTGAACACTGAAGCTTTCTTT. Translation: CASSLLDRGLNTEAFF.